The 13 T cell receptor beta chains presented below share a single source sample, sequenced in a study of cytomegalovirus exposure and HLA in healthy donors. Amplification used 60 Vbeta primers and 13 Jbeta primers. The repertoire was sequenced with immunoSEQ multiplex PCR; TCRdb's copy has only in-frame clones and lacks some. The sample holds about 160,000 clones; approximately 80% are singletons and the top ten take approximately 2%. The sequencing input was PBMCs. The receptors were sampled from a man in his late teens or twenties in good health and CMV-seronegative.

The chain couples TRBV4-1 to TRBJ2-3, with 11 positions matching TRBD2. After removal of 2 bases from V and 1 base from J, the junction contained 2 bases not matched to a gene. Per germline, CDR1 MGHRA and CDR2 YSYEKL. The CDR3 has 16 residues. CDR3 region: CASSQRGLAGTDTQYF. CDR3 coding DNA: TGCGCCAGCAGCCAAAGGGGACTAGCGGGCACAGATACGCAGTATTTT.

As for this clone: Other DNA variants within this sample encode the same CDR3. The rearrangement joins TRBV7-8 to TRBJ2-1, with D perhaps TRBD2 (6 bases). Trimming left V 5 bases short and J 4 bases short, with 15 bases between. This CDR3 has 15 residues. The V gene's germline CDR1 is SGHVS and CDR2 FQNEAQ. CDR3: CASSPGGISYNEQFF. CDR3 nucleotide sequence: TGTGCCAGCAGCCCTGGCGGGATCTCGTACAATGAGCAGTTCTTC.

This clone was recorded a few times. The gene calls are TRBV5-1 and TRBJ1-4, with 10 bases identical to TRBD1. V shed 3 bases, J shed 6 bases, and the junction held 2 bases outside the gene matches. This CDR3 is built from 14 residues. The germline V gene has CDR1 SGHRS and CDR2 YFSETQ. CDR3 DNA sequence: TGCGCCAGCAGCTCCGGGACAGGGGATGAAAAACTGTTTTTT. Amino acids: CASSSGTGDEKLFF.

The chain combines TRBV7-9 with TRBJ1-4; 7 bases are shared with TRBD1. This CDR3 contains 12 residues. The junction had 6 bases not matched to a gene; V was cut back by 5 bases and J by 12 bases. Germline V gene lookup returns CDR1 SEHNR and CDR2 FQNEAQ (reference sequence). The CDR3 here is CASSMGQSELFF. Written as DNA, the CDR3 is TGTGCCAGCAGCATGGGACAGTCCGAACTGTTTTTT.

The chain has TRBV15 and TRBJ2-1, with unresolved D. V was trimmed by 1 base and J by 7 bases, leaving 5 bases between them. Germline V gene sequence: CDR1 LNHNV, CDR2 YYDKDF (reference sequence). The CDR3 runs to 12 residues. CDR3: CATSRATNEQFF. As DNA, the CDR3 is TGTGCCACCAGCAGAGCGACTAATGAGCAGTTCTTC.

In its sample, this clone was seen a few times. The chain uses TRBV11-2 and TRBJ1-5, with D perhaps TRBD1 (6 bases). Germline assignment: CDR1 SGHAT and CDR2 FQNNGV. The CDR3 contains 14 residues. V dropped 5 bases and J dropped 7 bases, with 15 bases sitting between them. CDR3 in DNA: TGTGCCAGCAGCCAGGAAAGAGGGGGACAGCCCCAGCATTTT. Translating it yields CASSQERGGQPQHF.

The V and J genes are TRBV28 and TRBJ2-1, with TRBD2 identical over 11 bases. V gave up 10 bases and J gave up 4 bases; unmatched junction bases: 15. The CDR3 runs to 17 residues. CDR1 MDHEN and CDR2 SYDVKM come from the germline V gene. The CDR3 nucleotides read TGTGCCACCCTTCCTTCGGGACTAGCGGAGCCTTACAATGAGCAGTTCTTC. This gives the protein CATLPSGLAEPYNEQFF.

This chain connects TRBV27 to TRBJ2-7; maybe TRBD1 (5 bases). CDR3 size: 16 residues. With 6 bases removed from V and 2 bases from J, the gap between germline ends came to 20 bases. Per the germline V gene, CDR1 is MNHEY and CDR2 is SMNVEV (reference sequence). CDR3 bases: TGTGCCAGCAGCCGTGACAGACTCGATCCTCCCTACGAGCAGTACTTC. Translating gives CASSRDRLDPPYEQYF.

Details on this clone: In the same sample, other DNA sequences code for this CDR3. The chain uses TRBV7-8 and TRBJ2-1; the match to TRBD2 covers 10 bases. The CDR3 extends over 15 amino acids. Germline V lookup: CDR1 SGHVS, CDR2 FQNEAQ. The trim removed 1 base at V and 3 bases at J, leaving 0 bases unmatched. DNA for the CDR3: TGTGCCAGCAGCTTAGGGACTAGCGGCTACAATGAGCAGTTCTTC. It encodes CASSLGTSGYNEQFF. The variable domain in full, with the rest retrieved from reference TRBV7-8 and TRBJ2-1, is GAGVSQSPRYKVAKRGQDVALRCDPISGHVSLFWYQQALGQGPEFLTYFQNEAQLDKSGLPSDRFFAERPEGSVSTLKIQRTQQEDSAVYLCASSLGTSGYNEQFFGPGTRLTVL.

The chain combines TRBV9 with TRBJ2-3; 10 bases are a match to TRBD1. Germline loops: CDR1 SGDLS, CDR2 YYNGEE. The CDR3 has 16 amino acids. J gave up 3 bases and V 0 bases, and 4 bases lay outside the gene matches. CDR3 nucleotides: TGTGCCAGCAGCGTAGACGGGACAGGGGTAACAGATACGCAGTATTTT. Protein sequence: CASSVDGTGVTDTQYF.

This chain joins TRBV9 and TRBJ2-3, with TRBD2 matching over 7 bases. The V gene's germline CDR1 is SGDLS and CDR2 YYNGEE. CDR3 length equals 16 residues. V lost 3 bases, J lost 4 bases, and 11 bases stayed unmatched. Written as DNA, the CDR3 is TGTGCCAGCAGCGCAGAGGACCTAGGGAGGGCAGATACGCAGTATTTT. Encoded protein: CASSAEDLGRADTQYF.

This chain uses TRBV28 with TRBJ2-2, with TRBD1 identical over 9 bases. The CDR3 loop spans 14 amino acids. Germline V gene sequence: CDR1 MDHEN, CDR2 SYDVKM. V gave up 5 bases and J gave up 4 bases; unmatched junction bases: 2. Here the CDR3 reads CASSPTGGTGELFF. CDR3 bases: TGTGCCAGCAGTCCGACAGGGGGCACCGGGGAGCTGTTTTTT. Based on the CDR3 plus reference TRBV28 and TRBJ2-2, the full variable domain is DVKVTQSSRYLVKRTGEKVFLECVQDMDHENMFWYRQDPGLGLRLIYFSYDVKMKEKGDIPEGYSVSREKKERFSLILESASTNQTSMYLCASSPTGGTGELFFGEGSRLTVL.

A single count supports this clone. The CDR3 here is CASSQDLAGERETQYF. The CDR3 DNA reads TGTGCCAGCAGCCAAGATTTGGCGGGGGAGAGGGAGACCCAGTACTTC. The chain joins TRBV4-2 to TRBJ2-5; 7 nucleotides line up with TRBD2. Germline CDR1 and CDR2: LGHNA and YNFKEQ. The junction had 9 bases not matched to a gene; V was cut back by 0 bases and J by 5 bases. The CDR3 is 16 amino acids.